The 29 T cell receptor beta chains presented below share a single source sample, sequenced in a study of cytomegalovirus exposure and HLA in healthy donors. A multiplex PCR was run with 60 Vbeta primers and 13 Jbeta primers. Here immunoSEQ multiplex PCR was the method, and the copy in TCRdb shows in-frame clones only, minus some. Of 55,000 to 70,000 clones in the sample, roughly 89% are singletons; the top ten hold roughly 2%. Sequenced material: PBMCs. The receptors come from a young woman in good health and CMV-seronegative.

The chain's CDR3 is CASRLDSDNQPQHF. The CDR3 DNA reads as TGTGCCAGCCGACTAGACAGCGATAATCAGCCCCAGCATTTT. The chain recombines TRBV6-1 with TRBJ1-5, with D maybe TRBD1 (5 bases). The CDR3 is 14 residues long. Between the trimmed V and J ends, which lost 8 bases and 4 bases, there was a span of 15 bases. CDR1 and CDR2 from the germline V gene are MNHNS and SASEGT.

J is TRBJ2-3 and V is TRBV5-1; 16 bases agree with TRBD2. Germline CDR1 reads SGHRS; CDR2 reads YFSETQ. Trimming took 4 bases from V and 3 from J; bases not matched to a gene: 8. CDR3 length: 18 residues. The CDR3 reads CASSLGTSGRGGTDTQYF. The CDR3 DNA reads TGCGCCAGCAGCCTCGGGACTAGCGGGAGGGGAGGGACAGATACGCAGTATTTT.

The chain has TRBV9 and TRBJ1-2; D remains ambiguous. From germline, CDR1 is SGDLS and CDR2 YYNGEE. The V end was cut by 1 base, the J end by 3 bases, with 10 bases between. The CDR3 runs to 14 residues. As DNA, the CDR3 is TGTGCCAGCAGCGTAACCCCCGGGGACTATGGCTACACCTTC. Its protein is CASSVTPGDYGYTF.

As regards this clone: At one of its ends the junction is not consistent with the germline gene, which may arise from a read error. The genes are TRBV4-3 and TRBJ2-7; D is unresolved. The CDR3 contains 14 residues. Germline CDR1 is LGHNA and CDR2 is YSLEER. CDR3: CAGSQDLPAYEQYF. CDR3 bases: TGCGCCGGCAGCCAAGATCTACCCGCCTACGAGCAGTACTTC.

This clone was observed a single time. In DNA form, the CDR3 reads TGTGCCAGCACTCAGGACAGGGGTGGAGAGACCCAGTACTTC. This codes for CASTQDRGGETQYF. The rearrangement links TRBV21-1 to TRBJ2-5; the D call TRBD1 from the table was never checked on the DNA. TRBV21-1 counts as a pseudogene. This CDR3 contains 14 residues.

V is TRBV2 and J is TRBJ2-6; the D gene is possibly TRBD2 (6 bases). This CDR3 is built from 16 residues. V was pared by 3 bases and J by 0 bases, with 9 bases between. Germline V CDR1 and CDR2: SNHLY, FYNNEI. CDR3 nucleotides: TGTGCCAGCAGTGAGTACGGGGGCTCTGGGGCCAACGTCCTGACTTTC. It is translated as CASSEYGGSGANVLTF.

The chain joins TRBV7-2 to TRBJ2-1, with TRBD2 matching over 8 bases. The junction had 7 bases not matched to a gene; V was cut back by 0 bases and J by 6 bases. Germline assignment: CDR1 SGHTA and CDR2 FQGNSA. The CDR3 totals 16 residues. The CDR3 DNA follows: TGTGCCAGCAGCTTAGCGCCCAGCGGGAGCGGCAATGAGCAGTTCTTC. It is translated as CASSLAPSGSGNEQFF.

This chain links TRBV11-2 with TRBJ2-7; TRBD2 agrees at 7 bases. V gave up 1 base and J gave up 1 base; unmatched junction bases: 4. CDR1 SGHAT and CDR2 FQNNGV come from the germline V gene. The CDR3 totals 15 residues. This CDR3 is CASSLVGAGSYEQYF. The CDR3 DNA follows: TGTGCCAGCAGCTTAGTAGGAGCGGGGTCCTACGAGCAGTACTTC.

CDR3 nucleotide sequence: TGTGCCAGCAGCTTAGACGCAGGCCAGAACACTGAAGCTTTCTTT. Encoded protein: CASSLDAGQNTEAFF. The genes are TRBV7-6 and TRBJ1-1; D not resolved. CDR3 length: 15 amino acids. The V and J ends lost 1 base and 1 base respectively, with 10 bases between them. Germline V lookup: CDR1 SGHVS, CDR2 FNYEAQ.

V usage is TRBV28 and J usage is TRBJ1-5; TRBD1 matches at 8 bases. V gave up 9 bases and J gave up 7 bases; unmatched junction bases: 11. Germline CDR1 MDHEN, CDR2 SYDVKM. The CDR3 is made up of 14 amino acids. Here the CDR3 reads CASLTSGGRQPQHF. The DNA of the CDR3 is TGTGCCAGTCTTACTTCAGGGGGCCGGCAGCCCCAGCATTTT.

The V call is TRBV6-5, the J call TRBJ2-3; TRBD1 matches 7 bases. This CDR3 has 11 amino acids. Losses at the gene ends were 7 bases for V and 5 bases for J; bases not matched to a gene: 0. Germline CDR1 reads MNHEY; CDR2 reads SVGAGI. The CDR3 DNA sequence: TGTGCCAGCAACAGGGGAGATACGCAGTATTTT. As protein: CASNRGDTQYF.

Of note for this clone: Other DNA sequences in the sample encode the same CDR3. This rearrangement joins TRBV18 to TRBJ2-7; TRBD1 aligns across 7 bases. The V gene end was trimmed by 2 bases and the J gene end by 3 bases; junction bases not matched to a gene: 4. CDR1 KGHSH and CDR2 LQKENI come from the germline V gene. The CDR3 contains 14 residues. The CDR3 spells CASSPDRDDYEQYF. The CDR3 nucleotides read TGTGCCAGCTCACCAGACAGGGACGACTACGAGCAGTACTTC.

V is TRBV5-1 and J is TRBJ2-7; 8 bases map to TRBD1. Germline lookup yields CDR1 SGHRS and CDR2 YFSETQ. V dropped 7 bases and J dropped 4; count of bases not matched to a gene: 1. The CDR3 consists of 11 residues. CDR3 DNA sequence: TGCGCCAGCGGACAGGGTTACGAGCAGTACTTC. Translated: CASGQGYEQYF.

This clone has just one count. The chain joins TRBV9 to TRBJ2-2; TRBD2 matches 8 bases. Germline trimming cut 2 bases from V and 0 bases from J; bases unmatched to any gene: 3. The CDR3 spans 16 residues. CDR1 is SGDLS and CDR2 is YYNGEE in the germline V gene. CDR3 residues: CASSVTSGANTGELFF. The CDR3 nucleotides are TGTGCCAGCAGCGTTACTAGCGGCGCGAACACCGGGGAGCTGTTTTTT.

The gene calls are TRBV28 and TRBJ2-7; tentatively, D is TRBD2 (5 bases). The V end lost 2 bases, the J end lost 1 base, and 12 bases lay between the germline ends. The CDR3 has 15 residues. Germline V gives CDR1 MDHEN, CDR2 SYDVKM. In DNA, the CDR3 is TGTGCCAGCAGTTTAGAACTAGAGGTGTCCTACGAGCAGTACTTC. Its translation is CASSLELEVSYEQYF.

This chain joins TRBV7-2 and TRBJ2-3, with D possibly TRBD2 on 6 matching bases. The V gene lost 5 bases and the J gene lost 4 bases, with 10 bases spanning the gap. This CDR3 has 13 residues. In germline, CDR1 is SGHTA, CDR2 FQGNSA. CDR3 sequence reads: CASSPRESDTQYF. In DNA, the CDR3 is TGTGCCAGCAGCCCCCGGGAGTCAGATACGCAGTATTTT. Full variable domain (outside the CDR3, taken from reference TRBV7-2 and TRBJ2-3): GAGVSQSPSNKVTEKGKDVELRCDPISGHTALYWYRQSLGQGLEFLIYFQGNSAPDKSGLPSDRFSAERTGGSVSTLTIQRTQQEDSAVYLCASSPRESDTQYFGPGTRLTVL.

The chain joins TRBV21-1 to TRBJ2-7; the table's D call TRBD2 went unverified against the DNA. TRBV21-1 is assigned pseudogene status. This CDR3 contains 18 residues. CDR3 amino acids: CASSEAPSGPLRSYEQYF. In nucleotides, the CDR3 is TGTGCCAGCAGCGAAGCTCCTAGCGGACCCTTACGCTCCTACGAGCAGTACTTC.

This chain uses TRBV5-1 with TRBJ2-5; D possibly corresponds to TRBD1 (5 bases). Trimming shortened V by 4 bases and J by 5 bases, and 6 bases separated the two germline ends. This CDR3 comprises 11 residues. Germline V lookup: CDR1 SGHRS, CDR2 YFSETQ. This chain's CDR3 is CASSKGETQYF. The CDR3 DNA reads as TGCGCCAGCAGCAAGGGGGAGACCCAGTACTTC.

As for this clone: Compared with germline, one end of the junction differs, possibly owing to a read error. This rearrangement joins TRBV18 to TRBJ1-1; 7 positions agree with TRBD1. Germline lookup yields CDR1 KGHSH and CDR2 LQKENI. This CDR3 spans 14 amino acids. CDR3 DNA: TGTGCCAGCTCACCAGACAGGGTGAATACTGAAGCTTTCTTT. Translating it yields CASSPDRVNTEAFF.

The rearrangement joins TRBV6-1 to TRBJ1-6; TRBD1 matches 8 bases. The length of the CDR3 is 16 residues. Germline V lookup: CDR1 MNHNS, CDR2 SASEGT. V lost 2 bases to trimming and J lost 5 bases; unmatched junction nucleotides: 5. The CDR3 reads CASSERNRGDNSPLHF. The CDR3 DNA sequence: TGTGCCAGCAGTGAAAGAAACAGGGGGGATAATTCACCCCTCCACTTT.

Only one count was recorded for this clone. The chain joins TRBV28 to TRBJ2-7; D unclear. Germline CDR1 and CDR2: MDHEN and SYDVKM. With 3 bases removed from V and 2 bases from J, the gap between germline ends came to 2 bases. The CDR3 sequence is 11 residues long. As DNA, the CDR3 is TGTGCCAGCAGTTTCACCTACGAGCAGTACTTC. Protein product: CASSFTYEQYF.

The chain has TRBV11-3 and TRBJ1-2; 8 bases fit TRBD1. The trim removed 7 bases at V and 4 bases at J, leaving 8 bases unmatched. This CDR3 has 14 amino acids. Germline V gives CDR1 SGHNT, CDR2 YENEEA. For the CDR3, the DNA is TGTGCCAGCAAGGGGACAGGAACCTTCTATGGCTACACCTTC. Encoded protein: CASKGTGTFYGYTF.

This chain joins TRBV29-1 and TRBJ1-3; no clear D. CDR1 SQVTM and CDR2 ANQGSEA come from the germline V gene. The CDR3 sequence is 13 residues long. V dropped 5 bases and J dropped 8 bases, with 16 bases sitting between them. CDR3 protein: CSVLAVAEDTIYF. CDR3 coding DNA: TGCAGCGTTTTGGCCGTCGCGGAGGACACCATATATTTT. Complete variable domain (other parts from reference TRBV29-1 and TRBJ1-3): SAVISQKPSRDICQRGTSLTIQCQVDSQVTMMFWYRQQPGQSLTLIATANQGSEATYESGFVIDKFPISRPNLTFSTLTVSNMSPEDSSIYLCSVLAVAEDTIYFGEGSWLTVV.

The chain joins TRBV9 to TRBJ2-5; 8 positions agree with TRBD2. Per germline, CDR1 SGDLS and CDR2 YYNGEE. This CDR3 comprises 16 residues. Unmatched junction bases numbered 8, after V lost 0 bases and J lost 4 bases. The CDR3: CASSVASGGPSETQYF. The CDR3 DNA follows: TGTGCCAGCAGCGTAGCTTCGGGAGGGCCCTCAGAGACCCAGTACTTC. Supplemented by reference TRBV9 and TRBJ2-5, the full variable domain reads DSGVTQTPKHLITATGQRVTLRCSPRSGDLSVYWYQQSLDQGLQFLIQYYNGEERAKGNILERFSAQQFPDLHSELNLSSLELGDSALYFCASSVASGGPSETQYFGPGTRLLVL.

V is TRBV10-3 and J is TRBJ2-7; TRBD2 matches at 11 bases. V trimming: 2 bases; J trimming: 7 bases; junction bases outside the gene matches: 7. Germline CDR1 ENHRY, CDR2 SYGVKD. The CDR3 contains 15 residues. CDR3 in DNA: TGTGCCATCAGTGAGGCCGGGACTAGCGGAGTGGAGCAGTACTTC. It translates to CAISEAGTSGVEQYF.

The CDR3 DNA follows: TGTGCCAGCAGCTTACCTTTTCTAGGGGAGCTGTTTTTT. It translates to CASSLPFLGELFF. V gene TRBV7-2 combines with J gene TRBJ2-2; no reliable D call. CDR1 SGHTA and CDR2 FQGNSA come from the germline V gene. V was cut by 2 bases and J by 8 bases, with 9 bases left in between. The CDR3 loop spans 13 amino acids.

The chain combines TRBV7-3 with TRBJ2-3, with 10 bases that match TRBD1. V lost 1 base, J lost 3 bases, and 1 base stayed unmatched. Germline CDR1 is SGHTA and CDR2 is FQGTGA. This CDR3 comprises 15 residues. This CDR3 reads CASSLMGQGTDTQYF. The CDR3 nucleotides are TGTGCCAGCAGCTTAATGGGACAGGGGACAGATACGCAGTATTTT.

The chain has TRBV7-2 and TRBJ2-2, with D possibly matching TRBD2 (7 bases). V was clipped by 10 bases and J by 1 base, with 16 bases between them. CDR1 and CDR2 from the germline V gene are SGHTA and FQGNSA. This CDR3 is 15 amino acids long. Here the CDR3 DNA reads TGTGCCACTTTGGGGGGAGGGGGGAACACCGGGGAGCTGTTTTTT. Translation gives CATLGGGGNTGELFF.

This rearrangement joins TRBV28 to TRBJ2-5; maybe TRBD2 (5 bases). The germline CDR1 and CDR2 sequences are MDHEN and SYDVKM. The CDR3 spans 18 residues. V lost 2 bases to trimming and J lost 2 bases, with 21 bases between them. The CDR3 nucleotides read TGTGCCAGCAGTTTAGTAGGAGGCCCCGGACGGGGACAAGAGACCCAGTACTTC. It yields the protein CASSLVGGPGRGQETQYF. Full variable domain (rest looked up from reference TRBV28 and TRBJ2-5): DVKVTQSSRYLVKRTGEKVFLECVQDMDHENMFWYRQDPGLGLRLIYFSYDVKMKEKGDIPEGYSVSREKKERFSLILESASTNQTSMYLCASSLVGGPGRGQETQYFGPGTRLLVL.